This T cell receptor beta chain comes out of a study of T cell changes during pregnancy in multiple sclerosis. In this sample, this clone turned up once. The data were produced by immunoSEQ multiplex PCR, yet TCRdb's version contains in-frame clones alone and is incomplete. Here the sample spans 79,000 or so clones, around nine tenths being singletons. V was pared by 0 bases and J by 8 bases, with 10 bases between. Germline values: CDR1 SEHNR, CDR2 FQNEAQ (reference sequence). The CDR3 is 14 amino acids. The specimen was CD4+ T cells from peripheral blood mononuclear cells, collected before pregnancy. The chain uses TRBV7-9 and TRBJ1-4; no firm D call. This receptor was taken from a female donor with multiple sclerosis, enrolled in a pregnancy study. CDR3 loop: CASSLAVAGEKLFF. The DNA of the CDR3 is TGTGCCAGCAGCTTAGCGGTGGCAGGCGAAAAACTGTTTTTT.